Only one count was recorded for the clone carrying this TCR beta chain. The antigen is unknown. These data originate in a study of cytomegalovirus exposure and HLA in healthy donors. Study-level findings and limits: The study flagged some 170 TCR beta chains as cytomegalovirus-associated. Through in vitro validation, a few CMV-associated chains were shown to be specific for CMV antigens. Many donors carried some public TCRs, although rarity characterized most TCR sequences.

The validation cohort, a group of 120 or so subjects, included the donors and was separate from the approximately 670-subject first cohort. Generated by immunoSEQ multiplex PCR, the TCRdb table keeps only in-frame clones and is missing some. The table records 70,000 to 85,000 clones, 85% to 95% of them present only once. The CDR3 has 14 residues. Between the trimmed V and J ends, which lost 6 bases and 0 bases, there was a span of 11 bases. The V gene's germline CDR1 is SNHLY and CDR2 FYNNEI. This chain uses TRBV2 with TRBJ1-1; the D gene is possibly TRBD1 (6 bases). Sequencing was done on a sample of PBMCs. The sequence derives from a woman aged 18-30 years in good health and CMV-seropositive. The CDR3 coding sequence is TGTGCCAGCAGGGCGGGGGGGCTGAACACTGAAGCTTTCTTT. This gives the protein CASRAGGLNTEAFF.